This entry lists 10 T cell receptor beta chains sequenced from one sample in a study of T-cell reconstitution after alpha-beta-depleted transplantation in children (dated by TCRdb to 2016 to 2017). Library generation was performed with PCR. The data were produced on an Illumina HiSeq 2500. To normalize quantification of the TCRbeta repertoire, the TCR libraries were built with molecular barcoding that relied on unique molecular identifiers. The public sequencing data were trimmed at Q25 with fastp and processed into clonotypes with MiXCR by TCRdb, which kept only in-frame beta chains. Rows merge per CDR3 protein into single entries with the most common DNA and genes. A total of a few hundred thousand distinct CDR3 sequences appear in this sample, around 17% of them only once. Of the sample, approximately 3% falls within the top ten clones. The sequencing used PBMCs from the stem cell graft donor, collected from the stem cell graft. Receptors originate from a human donor who donated a stem cell graft to a child with acute lymphoblastic leukemia.

This clonotype was counted only a few times. This sequence joins TRBV7-8 and TRBJ2-1; possibly TRBD2 for D (6 bases). Between the trimmed V and J ends, which lost 5 bases and 5 bases, there was a span of 22 bases. In germline, CDR1 is SGHVS, CDR2 FQNEAQ. CDR3 length equals 17 residues. CDR3 protein: CASSPYLTGTRDNEQFF. The CDR3 nucleotides are TGTGCCAGCAGCCCGTATCTTACCGGGACTCGCGACAATGAGCAGTTCTTC. Full variable domain (rest looked up from reference TRBV7-8 and TRBJ2-1): GAGVSQSPRYKVAKRGQDVALRCDPISGHVSLFWYQQALGQGPEFLTYFQNEAQLDKSGLPSDRFFAERPEGSVSTLKIQRTQQEDSAVYLCASSPYLTGTRDNEQFFGPGTRLTVL.

This clonotype was found a few times. This chain connects TRBV27 to TRBJ1-3, with D possibly being TRBD1 (6 bases). V was cut by 2 bases and J by 4 bases, with 12 bases left in between. This CDR3 contains 15 residues. Germline CDR1 and CDR2: MNHEY and SMNVEV (reference sequence). CDR3 DNA: TGTGCCAGCAGTTTAACAGGGTGGATGGGAAACACCATATATTTT. It translates to CASSLTGWMGNTIYF.

The chain uses TRBV6-5 and TRBJ1-2; D call uncertain. This CDR3 contains 18 residues. Deletions cut 0 bases from V and 6 bases from J, with 23 bases between. Germline CDR1 is MNHEY and CDR2 is SVGAGI. The CDR3 nucleotides read TGTGCCAGCAGTTACTCGAAGGGATTTACGAAGGGCGGAGATGGCTACACCTTC. It is translated as CASSYSKGFTKGGDGYTF.

The chain has TRBV12-3 or TRBV12-4 and TRBJ1-2; 8 bases are a match to TRBD1. V lost 3 bases, J lost 4 bases, and 10 bases stayed unmatched. This CDR3 comprises 16 residues. The CDR3: CASSLSLQGGGYGYTF. The CDR3, as DNA: TGTGCCAGCAGTTTGTCGCTACAGGGGGGCGGCTATGGCTACACCTTC.

The J gene is TRBJ2-3, the V gene TRBV6-6; D possibly corresponds to TRBD1 (5 bases). V lost 5 bases and J lost 6, with 6 bases in between. This CDR3 spans 11 amino acids. Germline CDR1 and CDR2: MNHNY and SVGAGI (reference sequence). Here the CDR3 DNA reads TGTGCCAGCAGTGCAGGGGATACGCAGTATTTT. It specifies CASSAGDTQYF.

The chain couples TRBV5-1 to TRBJ2-1, with 11 bases lining up with TRBD2. The CDR3 consists of 15 residues. J lost 6 bases, V lost 2 bases, and 4 bases had no gene match. Germline CDR1 reads SGHRS; CDR2 reads YFSETQ. CDR3 protein: CASSLLAGVLNEQFF. Written as DNA, the CDR3 is TGCGCCAGCAGCTTACTAGCGGGAGTCCTCAATGAGCAGTTCTTC.

The gene calls are TRBV5-1 and TRBJ1-1, with D unclear. The V gene lost 6 bases and the J gene lost 4 bases, with 13 bases spanning the gap. Germline V gives CDR1 SGHRS, CDR2 YFSETQ. The CDR3 totals 13 residues. CDR3 in DNA: TGCGCCAGCAAGGTGGGTTTCGGCACTGAAGCTTTCTTT. Translating it yields CASKVGFGTEAFF.

This sequence joins TRBV5-1 and TRBJ1-3, with a possible D match to TRBD1 (5 bases). CDR1 SGHRS and CDR2 YFSETQ come from the germline V gene. The CDR3 contains 16 residues. V lost 4 bases and J lost 2, with 16 bases in between. The CDR3 sequence is CASSPSGGGTGNTIYF. The CDR3 DNA follows: TGCGCCAGCAGCCCCTCGGGGGGAGGCACTGGAAACACCATATATTTT.

V gene TRBV10-1 combines with J gene TRBJ2-1; the D gene is possibly TRBD2 (5 bases). The CDR3 is 14 residues long. Germline loops: CDR1 WNHNN, CDR2 SYGVQD (reference sequence). V was shortened by 10 bases and J by 0 bases, with 13 bases between the two germline ends. CDR3: CANFHGDSYNEQFF. CDR3 nucleotide sequence: TGCGCCAATTTCCACGGGGACTCCTACAATGAGCAGTTCTTC.

The J gene is TRBJ2-7, the V gene TRBV6-1; TRBD1 is a possible D gene (6 bases). The CDR3 covers 15 residues. V lost 5 bases to trimming and J lost 2 bases, with 16 bases between them. Germline V gives CDR1 MNHNS, CDR2 SASEGT. The CDR3 region has the DNA TGTGCCAGCAGTCGGACAGCCAGGGCCCCCTACGAGCAGTACTTC. Protein: CASSRTARAPYEQYF.